This entry describes one T cell receptor beta chain. Its antigen is undetermined. Clones were sequenced by immunoSEQ multiplex PCR, and TCRdb holds only the in-frame ones, with some missing. This table has a few hundred thousand clones, 88% appearing once. This entry comes from a study of Ad26.COV2.S vaccination and SARS-CoV-2 variants. Broader study findings: Substantial response breadth was reportedly seen for spike-specific CD8+ and CD4+ T cells after vaccination.

V shed 6 bases, J shed 1 base, and the junction held 10 bases outside the gene matches. This CDR3 contains 17 residues. Germline CDR1 and CDR2: LNHDA and SQIVND (reference sequence). Specified treatment: over 15 received Ad26.COV2.S at low or high dose, single or two shots; 5 received placebo; per-sample allocation not given. Collection of samples fell on day 63 after the first vaccine or placebo injection. SARS-CoV-2 spike from the Wuhan strain was encoded by the vaccine, an Ad26 vector. Sequences were derived from peripheral blood, sampled in a trial of Ad26.COV2.S vaccine versus placebo. The receptor's source is a person between 18 and 60 years old who received the Ad26.COV2.S COVID-19 vaccine or a placebo. V gene TRBV19 combines with J gene TRBJ2-2, with TRBD1 identical over 8 bases. CDR3 amino acids: CASSTRDRMKNTGELFF. CDR3 in DNA: TGTGCCAGTAGCACCCGGGACAGGATGAAGAACACCGGGGAGCTGTTTTTT.